These 3 T cell receptor beta chains were sequenced from one sample in a study of regulatory T cells in long-lasting Graves disease. Researchers made TCR beta libraries by using iRepertoire HTBI primers and running Arm-PCR on CDR3 regions. MiXCR was run by TCRdb on the multiplex PCR reads, yielding one entry per CDR3 protein. The table includes over 300,000 distinct CDR3 sequences, around 15% detected once. Time point of the sample: newly diagnosed GD, antithyroid drugs for less than 3 months. Isolated PBMC RNA provided the starting material for the TCR library. This material consisted of peripheral blood mononuclear cells (PBMCs), taken at new diagnosis, from a patient treated with antithyroid drugs. Receptors originate from a female donor with Graves disease.

This clonotype was recorded many times. Here the CDR3 reads CASGPPRGLAGGKRETQYF. The CDR3 DNA follows: TGTGCTAGTGGTCCGCCGAGGGGACTAGCGGGAGGCAAGCGAGAGACCCAGTACTTC. The gene calls are TRBV12-5 and TRBJ2-5; 15 nucleotides line up with TRBD2. This CDR3 has 19 amino acids. Losses at the gene ends were 5 bases for V and 4 bases for J; bases not matched to a gene: 14. In germline, CDR1 is LGHNT, CDR2 FRNRAP.

This clonotype was counted many times. The chain uses TRBV28 and TRBJ1-1; no definite D call. The CDR3 contains 14 residues. CDR1 MDHEN and CDR2 SYDVKM come from the germline V gene. The ends were cut back, 3 bases at V and 0 bases at J, with 8 bases in the middle. The CDR3 is CASSFPALNTEAFF. DNA of the CDR3: TGTGCCAGCAGTTTTCCGGCCCTGAACACTGAAGCTTTCTTT.

This clonotype was seen repeatedly, ten times or more. The rearrangement joins TRBV20-1 to TRBJ1-2, with TRBD1 matching 9 bases. The CDR3 is made up of 14 amino acids. Germline V gene data show CDR1 as DFQATT and CDR2 as SNEGSKA (reference sequence). J gave up 6 bases and V 3 bases, and 8 bases lay outside the gene matches. CDR3 residues: CSASSGTGYDGYTF. In nucleotides, the CDR3 is TGCAGTGCTAGCTCCGGGACAGGGTACGATGGCTACACCTTC.